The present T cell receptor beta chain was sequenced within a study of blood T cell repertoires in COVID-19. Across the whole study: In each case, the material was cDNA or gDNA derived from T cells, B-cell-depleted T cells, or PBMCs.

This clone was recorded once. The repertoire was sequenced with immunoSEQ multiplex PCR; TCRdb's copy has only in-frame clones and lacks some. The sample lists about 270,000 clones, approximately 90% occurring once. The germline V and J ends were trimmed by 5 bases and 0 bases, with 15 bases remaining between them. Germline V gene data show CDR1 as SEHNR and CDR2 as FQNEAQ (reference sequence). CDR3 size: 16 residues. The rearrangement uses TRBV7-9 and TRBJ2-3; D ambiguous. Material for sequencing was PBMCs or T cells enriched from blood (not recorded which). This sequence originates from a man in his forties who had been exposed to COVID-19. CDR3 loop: CASSPARRMSTDTQYF. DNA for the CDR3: TGTGCCAGCAGCCCCGCGCGCAGGATGAGCACAGATACGCAGTATTTT.